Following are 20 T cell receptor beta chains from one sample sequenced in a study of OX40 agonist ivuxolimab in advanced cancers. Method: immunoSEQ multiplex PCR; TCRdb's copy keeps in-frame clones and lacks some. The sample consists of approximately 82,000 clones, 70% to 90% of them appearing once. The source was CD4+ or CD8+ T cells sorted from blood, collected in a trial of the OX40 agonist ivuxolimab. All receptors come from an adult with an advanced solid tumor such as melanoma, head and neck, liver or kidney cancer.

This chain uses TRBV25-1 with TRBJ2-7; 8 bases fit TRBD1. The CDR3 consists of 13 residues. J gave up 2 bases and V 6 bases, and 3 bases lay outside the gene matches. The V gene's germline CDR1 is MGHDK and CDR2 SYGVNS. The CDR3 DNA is TGTGCCAGCAGGGGGACAGGTCCCTACGAGCAGTACTTC. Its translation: CASRGTGPYEQYF.

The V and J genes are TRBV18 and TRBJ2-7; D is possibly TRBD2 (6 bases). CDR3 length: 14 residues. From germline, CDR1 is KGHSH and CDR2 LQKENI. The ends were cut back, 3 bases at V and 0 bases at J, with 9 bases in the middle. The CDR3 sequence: CASSPPTSSYEQYF. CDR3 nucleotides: TGTGCCAGCTCACCCCCGACTAGCTCCTACGAGCAGTACTTC.

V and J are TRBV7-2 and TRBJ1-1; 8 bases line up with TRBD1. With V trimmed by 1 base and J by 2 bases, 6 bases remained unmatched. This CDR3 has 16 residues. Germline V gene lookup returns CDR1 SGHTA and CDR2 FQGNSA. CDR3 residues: CASSLGRQGANTEAFF. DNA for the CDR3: TGTGCCAGCAGCTTAGGTCGGCAGGGGGCTAACACTGAAGCTTTCTTT.

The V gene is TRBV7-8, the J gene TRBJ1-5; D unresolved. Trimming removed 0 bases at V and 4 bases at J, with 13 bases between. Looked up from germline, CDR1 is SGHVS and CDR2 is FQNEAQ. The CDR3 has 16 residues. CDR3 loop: CASSLALPWLNQPQHF. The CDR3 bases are TGTGCCAGCAGCTTAGCGCTCCCATGGCTTAATCAGCCCCAGCATTTT.

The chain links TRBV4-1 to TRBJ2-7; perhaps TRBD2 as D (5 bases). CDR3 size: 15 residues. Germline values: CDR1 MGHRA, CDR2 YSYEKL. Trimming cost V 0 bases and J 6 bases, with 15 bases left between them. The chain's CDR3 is CASSQDRGGSGEQYF. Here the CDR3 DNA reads TGCGCCAGCAGCCAAGATCGAGGAGGATCGGGCGAGCAGTACTTC.

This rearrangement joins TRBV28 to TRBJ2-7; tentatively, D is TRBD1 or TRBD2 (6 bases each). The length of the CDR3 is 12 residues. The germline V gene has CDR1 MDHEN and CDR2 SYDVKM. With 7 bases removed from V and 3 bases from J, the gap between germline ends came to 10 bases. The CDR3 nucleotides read TGTGCCAGCATGGGGGGCCGCTACGAGCAGTACTTC. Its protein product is CASMGGRYEQYF.

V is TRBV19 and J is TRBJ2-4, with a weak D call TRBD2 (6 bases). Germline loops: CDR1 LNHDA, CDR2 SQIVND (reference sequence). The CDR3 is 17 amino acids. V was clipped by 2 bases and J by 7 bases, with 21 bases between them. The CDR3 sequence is CASSIRAQTSTENIQYF. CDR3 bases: TGTGCCAGTAGTATACGGGCGCAAACTAGCACTGAGAACATTCAGTACTTC.

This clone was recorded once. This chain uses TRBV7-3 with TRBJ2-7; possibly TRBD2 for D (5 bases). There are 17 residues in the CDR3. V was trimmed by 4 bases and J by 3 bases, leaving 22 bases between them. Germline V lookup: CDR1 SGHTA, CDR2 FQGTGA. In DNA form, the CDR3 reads TGTGCCAGCAGCTCCGATTCCCGGCGGGCCAGCAACTACGAGCAGTACTTC. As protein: CASSSDSRRASNYEQYF.

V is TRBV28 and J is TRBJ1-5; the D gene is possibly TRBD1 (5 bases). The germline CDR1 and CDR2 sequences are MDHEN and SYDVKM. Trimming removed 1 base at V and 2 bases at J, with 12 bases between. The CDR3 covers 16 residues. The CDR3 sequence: CASSLYSGFGNQPQHF. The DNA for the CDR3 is TGTGCCAGCAGTTTATACTCAGGGTTTGGCAATCAGCCCCAGCATTTT. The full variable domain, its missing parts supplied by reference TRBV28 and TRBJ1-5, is DVKVTQSSRYLVKRTGEKVFLECVQDMDHENMFWYRQDPGLGLRLIYFSYDVKMKEKGDIPEGYSVSREKKERFSLILESASTNQTSMYLCASSLYSGFGNQPQHFGDGTRLSIL.

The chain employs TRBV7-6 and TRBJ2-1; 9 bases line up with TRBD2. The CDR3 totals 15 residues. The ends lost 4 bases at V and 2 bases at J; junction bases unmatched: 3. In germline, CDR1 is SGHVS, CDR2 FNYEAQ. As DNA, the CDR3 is TGTGCCAGCAGCTATTCTAGCGGGACCTACAATGAGCAGTTCTTC. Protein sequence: CASSYSSGTYNEQFF.

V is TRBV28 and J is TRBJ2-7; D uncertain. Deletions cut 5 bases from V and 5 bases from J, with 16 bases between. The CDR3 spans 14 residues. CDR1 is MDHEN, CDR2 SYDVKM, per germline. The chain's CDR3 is CASSRSEANNEQYF. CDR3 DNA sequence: TGTGCCAGCAGTCGCTCCGAGGCCAATAACGAGCAGTACTTC.

In nucleotides, the CDR3 is TGTGCCAGCAGTATCGGACTAGCGGGAGGGAATGAGCAGTTCTTC. It specifies CASSIGLAGGNEQFF. This chain joins TRBV27 and TRBJ2-1; 15 bases match TRBD2. Germline V gene sequence: CDR1 MNHEY, CDR2 SMNVEV (reference sequence). Germline trimming cut 5 bases from V and 7 bases from J; bases unmatched to any gene: 3. This CDR3 has 15 amino acids.

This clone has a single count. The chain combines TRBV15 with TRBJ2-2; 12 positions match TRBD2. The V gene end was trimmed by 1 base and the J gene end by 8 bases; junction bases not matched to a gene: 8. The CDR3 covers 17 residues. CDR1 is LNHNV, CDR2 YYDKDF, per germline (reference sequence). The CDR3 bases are TGTGCCACCAGCAGAGTATTTCTAGGACTAGCGGGAGGGGAGCTGTTTTTT. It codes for CATSRVFLGLAGGELFF.

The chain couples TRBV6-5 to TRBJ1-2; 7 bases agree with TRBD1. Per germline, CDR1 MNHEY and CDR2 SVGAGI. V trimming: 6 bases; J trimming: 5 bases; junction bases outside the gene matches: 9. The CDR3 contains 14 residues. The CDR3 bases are TGTGCCAGCAGACGTGGGACAGTGGGATATGGCTACACCTTC. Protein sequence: CASRRGTVGYGYTF.

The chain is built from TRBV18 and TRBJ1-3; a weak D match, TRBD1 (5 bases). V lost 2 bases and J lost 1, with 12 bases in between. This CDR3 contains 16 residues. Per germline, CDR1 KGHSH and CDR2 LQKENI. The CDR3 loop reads CASSPVGTGSGNTIYF. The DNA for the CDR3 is TGTGCCAGCTCACCAGTCGGGACCGGTTCTGGAAACACCATATATTTT.

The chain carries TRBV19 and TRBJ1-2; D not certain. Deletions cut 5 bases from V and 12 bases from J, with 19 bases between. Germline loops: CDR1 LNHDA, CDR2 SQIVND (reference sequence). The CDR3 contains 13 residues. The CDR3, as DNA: TGTGCCAGTAGTGGGTCCACGTACCCAGACAACACCTTC. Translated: CASSGSTYPDNTF.

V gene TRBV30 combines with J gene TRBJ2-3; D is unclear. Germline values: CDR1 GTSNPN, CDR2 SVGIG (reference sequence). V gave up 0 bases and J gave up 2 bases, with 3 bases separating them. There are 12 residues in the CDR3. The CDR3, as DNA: TGTGCCTGGAGTGTCCCCACAGATACGCAGTATTTT. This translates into CAWSVPTDTQYF. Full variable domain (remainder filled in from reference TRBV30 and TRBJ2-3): SQTIHQWPATLVQPVGSPLSLECTVEGTSNPNLYWYRQAAGRGLQLLFYSVGIGQISSEVPQNLSASRPQDRQFILSSKKLLLSDSGFYLCAWSVPTDTQYFGPGTRLTVL.

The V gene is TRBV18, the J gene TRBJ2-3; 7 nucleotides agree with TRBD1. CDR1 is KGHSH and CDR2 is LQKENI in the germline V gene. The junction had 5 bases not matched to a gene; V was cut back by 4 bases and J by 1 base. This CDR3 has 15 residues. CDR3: CASSLTGQGTDTQYF. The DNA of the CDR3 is TGTGCCAGCTCACTAACCGGACAGGGCACAGATACGCAGTATTTT. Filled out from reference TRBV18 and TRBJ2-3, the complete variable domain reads NAGVMQNPRHLVRRRGQEARLRCSPMKGHSHVYWYRQLPEEGLKFMVYLQKENIIDESGMPKERFSAEFPKEGPSILRIQQVVRGDSAAYFCASSLTGQGTDTQYFGPGTRLTVL.

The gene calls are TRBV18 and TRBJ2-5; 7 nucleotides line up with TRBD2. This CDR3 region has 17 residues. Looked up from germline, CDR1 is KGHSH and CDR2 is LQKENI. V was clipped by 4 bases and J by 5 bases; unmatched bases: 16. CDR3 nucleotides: TGTGCCAGCTCACTCAGTCCTAGCGGCGGCGGAGGGGAGACCCAGTACTTC. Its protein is CASSLSPSGGGGETQYF.

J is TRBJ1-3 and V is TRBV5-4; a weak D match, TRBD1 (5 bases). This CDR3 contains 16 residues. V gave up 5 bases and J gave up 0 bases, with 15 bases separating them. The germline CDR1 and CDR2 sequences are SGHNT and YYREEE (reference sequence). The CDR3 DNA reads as TGTGCCAGCAGTGCCGGGGGACGGAGCTCTGGAAACACCATATATTTT. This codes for CASSAGGRSSGNTIYF. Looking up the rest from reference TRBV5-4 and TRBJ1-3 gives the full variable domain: ETGVTQSPTHLIKTRGQQVTLRCSSQSGHNTVSWYQQALGQGPQFIFQYYREEENGRGNFPPRFSGLQFPNYSSELNVNALELDDSALYLCASSAGGRSSGNTIYFGEGSWLTVV.